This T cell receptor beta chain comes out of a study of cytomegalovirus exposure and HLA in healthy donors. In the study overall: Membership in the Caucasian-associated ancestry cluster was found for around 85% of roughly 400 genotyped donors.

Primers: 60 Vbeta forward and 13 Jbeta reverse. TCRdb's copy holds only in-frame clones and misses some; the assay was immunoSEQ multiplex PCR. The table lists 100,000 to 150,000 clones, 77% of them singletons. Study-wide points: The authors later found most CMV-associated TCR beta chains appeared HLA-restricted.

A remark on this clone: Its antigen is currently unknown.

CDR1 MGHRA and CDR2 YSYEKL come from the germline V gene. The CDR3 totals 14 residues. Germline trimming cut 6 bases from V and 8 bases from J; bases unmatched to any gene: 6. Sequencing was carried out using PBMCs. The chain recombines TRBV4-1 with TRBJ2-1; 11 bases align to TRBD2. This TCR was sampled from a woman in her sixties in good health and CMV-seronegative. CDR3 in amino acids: CASSSSGRRDEQFF. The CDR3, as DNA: TGCGCCAGCAGTTCTAGCGGGAGGAGGGATGAGCAGTTCTTC.